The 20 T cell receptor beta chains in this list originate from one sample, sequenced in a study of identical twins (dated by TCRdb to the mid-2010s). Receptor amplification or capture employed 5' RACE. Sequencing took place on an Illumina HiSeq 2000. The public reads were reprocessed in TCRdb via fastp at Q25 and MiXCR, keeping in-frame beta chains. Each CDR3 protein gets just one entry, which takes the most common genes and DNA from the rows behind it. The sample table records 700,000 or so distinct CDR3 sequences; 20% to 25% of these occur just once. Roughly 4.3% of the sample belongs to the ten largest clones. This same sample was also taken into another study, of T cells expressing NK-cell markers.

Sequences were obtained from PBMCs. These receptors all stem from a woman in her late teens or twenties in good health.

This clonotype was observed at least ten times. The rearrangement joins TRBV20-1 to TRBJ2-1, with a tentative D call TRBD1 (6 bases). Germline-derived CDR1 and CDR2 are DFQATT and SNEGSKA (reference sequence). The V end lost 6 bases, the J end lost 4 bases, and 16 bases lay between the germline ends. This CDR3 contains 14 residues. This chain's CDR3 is CSAKPLDRYNEQFF. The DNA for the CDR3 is TGCAGTGCCAAACCCCTCGACAGGTACAATGAGCAGTTCTTC.

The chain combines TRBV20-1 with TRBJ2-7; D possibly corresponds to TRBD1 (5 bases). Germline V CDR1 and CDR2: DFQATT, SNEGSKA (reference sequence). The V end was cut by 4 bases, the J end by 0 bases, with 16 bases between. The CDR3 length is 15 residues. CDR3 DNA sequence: TGCAGTGCTACTATCCTGGACAAGAGCTCCTACGAGCAGTACTTC. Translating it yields CSATILDKSSYEQYF.

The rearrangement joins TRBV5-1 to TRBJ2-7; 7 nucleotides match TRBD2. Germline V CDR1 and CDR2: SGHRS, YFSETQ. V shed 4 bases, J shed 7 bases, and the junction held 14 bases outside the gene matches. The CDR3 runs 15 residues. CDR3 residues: CASSEVAGEPGEQYF. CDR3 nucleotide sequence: TGCGCCAGCAGCGAAGTAGCGGGTGAGCCGGGGGAGCAGTACTTC.

The CDR3 coding sequence is TGTGCCAGCAGTTTAACAGGGGAGGTTGGCTACACCTTC. This encodes CASSLTGEVGYTF. The rearrangement links TRBV6-5 to TRBJ1-2; the match to TRBD1 covers 7 bases. This CDR3 has 13 amino acids. Germline V lookup: CDR1 MNHEY, CDR2 SVGAGI. The J segment lost 7 bases and the V segment lost 4 bases, leaving 6 bases of the junction unmatched.

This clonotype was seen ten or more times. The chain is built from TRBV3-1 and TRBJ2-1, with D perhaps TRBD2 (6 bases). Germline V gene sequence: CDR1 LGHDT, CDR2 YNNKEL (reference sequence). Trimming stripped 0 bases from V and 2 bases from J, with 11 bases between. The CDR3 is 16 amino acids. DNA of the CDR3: TGTGCCAGCAGCCAAGACCCTAGCGTTGCCTACAATGAGCAGTTCTTC. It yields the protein CASSQDPSVAYNEQFF.

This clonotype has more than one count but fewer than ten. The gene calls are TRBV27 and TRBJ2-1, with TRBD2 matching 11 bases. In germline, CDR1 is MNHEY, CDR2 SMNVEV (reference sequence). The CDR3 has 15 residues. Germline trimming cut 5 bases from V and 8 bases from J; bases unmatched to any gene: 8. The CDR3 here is CASSKTSGSVHEQFF. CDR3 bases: TGTGCCAGCAGTAAAACTAGCGGGAGCGTCCATGAGCAGTTCTTC.

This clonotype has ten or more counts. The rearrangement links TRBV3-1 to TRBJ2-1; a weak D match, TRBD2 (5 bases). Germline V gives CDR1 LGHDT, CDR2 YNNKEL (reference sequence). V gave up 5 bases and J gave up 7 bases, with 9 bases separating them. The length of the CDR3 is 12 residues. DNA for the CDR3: TGTGCCAGCAGCTTTGAGGGTAATGAGCAGTTCTTC. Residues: CASSFEGNEQFF.

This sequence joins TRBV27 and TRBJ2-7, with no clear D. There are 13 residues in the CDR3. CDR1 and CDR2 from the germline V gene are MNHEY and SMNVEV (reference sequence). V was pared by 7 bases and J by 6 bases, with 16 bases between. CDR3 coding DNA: TGTGCCAGCAAGGGCACACCTACCCGCGAGCAGTACTTC. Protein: CASKGTPTREQYF.

The chain's CDR3 is CASSLVASLADTQYF. In DNA form, the CDR3 reads TGTGCCAGCAGCTTAGTTGCTAGCTTGGCAGATACGCAGTATTTT. The chain combines TRBV7-2 with TRBJ2-3, with D possibly TRBD2 on 5 matching bases. The V end was cut by 1 base, the J end by 4 bases, with 12 bases between. CDR3 size: 15 residues. Per the germline V gene, CDR1 is SGHTA and CDR2 is FQGNSA.

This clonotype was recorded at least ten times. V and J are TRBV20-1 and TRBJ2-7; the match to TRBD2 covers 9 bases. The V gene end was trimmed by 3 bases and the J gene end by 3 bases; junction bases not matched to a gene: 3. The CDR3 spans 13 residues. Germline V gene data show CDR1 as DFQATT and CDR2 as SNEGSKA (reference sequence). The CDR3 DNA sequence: TGCAGTGCTAGGCGGACTAGCGTCTACGAGCAGTACTTC. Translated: CSARRTSVYEQYF.

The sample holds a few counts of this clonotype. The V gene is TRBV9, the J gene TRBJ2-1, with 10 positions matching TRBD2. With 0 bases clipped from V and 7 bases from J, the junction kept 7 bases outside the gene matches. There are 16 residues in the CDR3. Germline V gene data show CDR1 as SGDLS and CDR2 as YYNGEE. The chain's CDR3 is CASSVGTSGGLNEQFF. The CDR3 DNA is TGTGCCAGCAGCGTAGGGACTAGCGGAGGATTGAATGAGCAGTTCTTC.

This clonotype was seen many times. The CDR3 nucleotides read TGTGCCAGCAGTTTGAATAGGTACACAGATACGCAGTATTTT. Residues: CASSLNRYTDTQYF. The rearrangement links TRBV12-3 or TRBV12-4 to TRBJ2-3; D is ambiguous. V was cut by 3 bases and J by 2 bases, with 9 bases left in between. The CDR3 has 14 amino acids.

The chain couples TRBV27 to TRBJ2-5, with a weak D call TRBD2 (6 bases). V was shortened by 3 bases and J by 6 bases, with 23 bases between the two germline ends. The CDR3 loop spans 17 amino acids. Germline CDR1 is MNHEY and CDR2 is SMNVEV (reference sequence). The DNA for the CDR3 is TGTGCCAGCAGTTTTTCTGTGACAGAGGGTAGCGGTAAGACCCAGTACTTC. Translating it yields CASSFSVTEGSGKTQYF.

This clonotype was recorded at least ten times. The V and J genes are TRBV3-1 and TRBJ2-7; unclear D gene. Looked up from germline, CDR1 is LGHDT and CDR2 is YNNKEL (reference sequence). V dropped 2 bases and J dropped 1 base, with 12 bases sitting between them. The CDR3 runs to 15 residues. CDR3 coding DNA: TGTGCCAGCAGCCAAAAATCTAGGGCGTCCTACGAGCAGTACTTC. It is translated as CASSQKSRASYEQYF.

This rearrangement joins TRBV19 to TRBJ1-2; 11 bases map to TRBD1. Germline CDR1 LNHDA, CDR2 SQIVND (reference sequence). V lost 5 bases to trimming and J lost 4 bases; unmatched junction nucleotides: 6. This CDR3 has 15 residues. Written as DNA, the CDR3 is TGTGCCAGTAGTTCAAGGACAGGGGGCGTCTATGGCTACACCTTC. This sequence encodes CASSSRTGGVYGYTF.

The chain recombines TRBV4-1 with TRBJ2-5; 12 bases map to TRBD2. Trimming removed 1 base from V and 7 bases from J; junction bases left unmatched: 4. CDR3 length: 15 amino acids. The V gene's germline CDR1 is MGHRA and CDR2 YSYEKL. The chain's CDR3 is CASSQGLAGAGTQYF. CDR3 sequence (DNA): TGCGCCAGCAGCCAAGGACTAGCGGGAGCGGGGACCCAGTACTTC.

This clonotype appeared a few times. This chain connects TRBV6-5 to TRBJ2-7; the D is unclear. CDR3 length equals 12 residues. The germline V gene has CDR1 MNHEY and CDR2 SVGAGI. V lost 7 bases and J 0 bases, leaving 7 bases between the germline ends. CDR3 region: CASKRSSYEQYF. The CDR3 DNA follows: TGTGCCAGCAAAAGGAGCTCCTACGAGCAGTACTTC.

The CDR3 spells CASSYSSPANEQFF. In DNA form, the CDR3 reads TGTGCCAGCAGTTACTCGAGCCCAGCCAATGAGCAGTTCTTC. This chain links TRBV6-2 or TRBV6-3 with TRBJ2-1; D gene ambiguous. V gave up 0 bases and J gave up 6 bases, with 9 bases separating them. This CDR3 contains 14 residues. The germline CDR1 and CDR2 sequences are MNHEY and SVGEGT.

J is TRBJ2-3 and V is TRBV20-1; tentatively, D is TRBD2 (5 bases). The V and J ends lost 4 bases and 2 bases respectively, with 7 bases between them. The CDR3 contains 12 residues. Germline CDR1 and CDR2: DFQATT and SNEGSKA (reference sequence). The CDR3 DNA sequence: TGCAGTGCTATCGACTACACAGATACGCAGTATTTT. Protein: CSAIDYTDTQYF.

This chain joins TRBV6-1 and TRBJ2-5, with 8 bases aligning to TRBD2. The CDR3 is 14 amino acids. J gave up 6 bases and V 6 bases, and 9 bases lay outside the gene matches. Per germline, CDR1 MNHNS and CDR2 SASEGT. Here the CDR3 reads CASSVPGGGQTQYF. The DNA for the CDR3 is TGTGCCAGCAGCGTCCCCGGGGGGGGCCAGACCCAGTACTTC.